Following are 21 T cell receptor beta chains from one sample sequenced in a study of identical twins. TCRdb passed the 5' RACE reads through MiXCR, listing each CDR3 protein once. The table has fewer than 550,000 distinct CDR3 sequences, around 15% seen once. The same sample was also used in a study of yellow fever vaccine responses in identical twins.

Sequenced: CD4+ T cells sorted from blood. All receptors derive from a woman aged 18-30 years in good health.

The sample holds a few counts of this clonotype. The CDR3 here is CASSQDRLAGDTQYF. The CDR3 DNA follows: TGTGCCAGCAGCCAAGATCGGCTAGCGGGGGATACGCAGTATTTT. This chain connects TRBV3-1 to TRBJ2-3; 9 bases match TRBD2. This CDR3 has 15 residues. The V gene end was trimmed by 0 bases and the J gene end by 6 bases; junction bases not matched to a gene: 4. Germline V CDR1 and CDR2: LGHDT, YNNKEL (reference sequence).

This clonotype was counted ten times or more. J is TRBJ2-1 and V is TRBV12-3 or TRBV12-4; no definite D call. The germline V and J ends were trimmed by 2 bases and 9 bases, with 5 bases remaining between them. The CDR3 is made up of 11 amino acids. CDR3 sequence reads: CASSLRVEQFF. The DNA of the CDR3 is TGTGCCAGCAGTTTACGGGTTGAGCAGTTCTTC.

This sequence joins TRBV28 and TRBJ1-1; weak D call: TRBD1 (6 bases). Germline loops: CDR1 MDHEN, CDR2 SYDVKM. Trimming stripped 2 bases from V and 4 bases from J, with 20 bases between. The CDR3 is made up of 17 amino acids. The DNA for the CDR3 is TGTGCCAGCAGTTTAGGCCAGGGGAGGAATTTTGGCACTGAAGCTTTCTTT. This codes for CASSLGQGRNFGTEAFF.

This clonotype was observed a few times. The CDR3 DNA follows: TGTGCCAGCAGTTCATACAGGGGGCCTAATGAAAAACTGTTTTTT. This gives the protein CASSSYRGPNEKLFF. The chain carries TRBV12-3 or TRBV12-4 and TRBJ1-4; 9 positions agree with TRBD1. The V and J ends lost 4 bases and 3 bases, in that order; junction bases with no gene match: 3. CDR3 length: 15 residues.

In its sample, this clonotype was seen a few times. This chain uses TRBV20-1 with TRBJ1-4, with no clear D. CDR1 is DFQATT, CDR2 SNEGSKA, per germline (reference sequence). This CDR3 spans 11 amino acids. V was cut by 6 bases and J by 8 bases, with 10 bases left in between. CDR3 in DNA: TGCAGTGCCTCGGGTGGCGAAAAACTGTTTTTT. It encodes CSASGGEKLFF.

This clonotype was observed a few times. V usage is TRBV20-1 and J usage is TRBJ1-1, with D unclear. Germline V lookup: CDR1 DFQATT, CDR2 SNEGSKA (reference sequence). The CDR3 is 14 amino acids. Trimming removed 3 bases from V and 2 bases from J, with 13 bases in between. DNA of the CDR3: TGCAGTGCTAGGGATTCGAGCTTAAACACTGAAGCTTTCTTT. It translates to CSARDSSLNTEAFF.

The V gene is TRBV6-2 or TRBV6-3, the J gene TRBJ2-7; TRBD1 matches at 9 bases. The trim removed 6 bases at V and 7 bases at J, leaving 13 bases unmatched. The CDR3 loop spans 15 amino acids. Germline CDR1 reads MNHEY; CDR2 reads SVGEGT. CDR3 nucleotide sequence: TGTGCCAGCAGAAGTCGCCGGGACAGGGACGGGGAGCAGTACTTC. Protein: CASRSRRDRDGEQYF.

Many counts were recorded for this clonotype. The chain recombines TRBV29-1 with TRBJ2-1; D might be TRBD1 (5 bases). Trimming left V 6 bases short and J 0 bases short, with 18 bases between. This CDR3 region has 16 residues. Germline-derived CDR1 and CDR2 are SQVTM and ANQGSEA. CDR3 nucleotides: TGCAGCGTGGCCCAGGGTCCACCAAGCTCCTACAATGAGCAGTTCTTC. Protein sequence: CSVAQGPPSSYNEQFF.

In its sample, this clonotype was seen many times. The J gene is TRBJ2-7, the V gene TRBV20-1, with D uncertain. The CDR3 consists of 12 residues. Trimming removed 6 bases from V and 4 bases from J, with 13 bases in between. Germline lookup yields CDR1 DFQATT and CDR2 SNEGSKA (reference sequence). This CDR3 reads CSASERRYEQYF. DNA for the CDR3: TGCAGTGCCTCGGAACGGAGATACGAGCAGTACTTC.

The chain is built from TRBV9 and TRBJ2-1; TRBD1 aligns across 8 bases. Per the germline V gene, CDR1 is SGDLS and CDR2 is YYNGEE. The V and J ends lost 3 bases and 4 bases, in that order; junction bases with no gene match: 9. There are 16 residues in the CDR3. DNA of the CDR3: TGTGCCAGCAGCGGCGGGACAGGCGGCAATTACAATGAGCAGTTCTTC. This codes for CASSGGTGGNYNEQFF. Together with reference TRBV9 and TRBJ2-1, the CDR3 gives the full variable domain: DSGVTQTPKHLITATGQRVTLRCSPRSGDLSVYWYQQSLDQGLQFLIQYYNGEERAKGNILERFSAQQFPDLHSELNLSSLELGDSALYFCASSGGTGGNYNEQFFGPGTRLTVL.

The chain recombines TRBV4-1 with TRBJ2-1, with D possibly being TRBD2 (7 bases). CDR3 length: 17 residues. V lost 1 base and J lost 4, with 17 bases in between. The germline gives CDR1 MGHRA, CDR2 YSYEKL. The CDR3 region has the DNA TGCGCCAGCAGCCAAGGGGGGGGCAGCCCCTCATACAATGAGCAGTTCTTC. Amino acid sequence: CASSQGGGSPSYNEQFF.

This clonotype was observed a few times. J is TRBJ1-6 and V is TRBV20-1; TRBD1 matches 7 bases. Germline V CDR1 and CDR2: DFQATT, SNEGSKA (reference sequence). This CDR3 is 14 amino acids long. Trimming took 1 base from V and 10 from J; bases not matched to a gene: 7. CDR3 DNA: TGCAGTGCTAGAGCGGTGGGAGGGGGCTCACCCCTCCACTTT. Amino acids: CSARAVGGGSPLHF.

This clonotype was observed a handful of times. The rearrangement joins TRBV12-3 or TRBV12-4 to TRBJ1-5; no firm D call. Trimming removed 3 bases from V and 4 bases from J, with 13 bases in between. This CDR3 has 15 residues. The CDR3: CASSLAGEVNQPQHF. The CDR3 DNA follows: TGTGCCAGCAGTTTGGCAGGCGAGGTTAATCAGCCCCAGCATTTT.

Many counts were recorded for this clonotype. The chain is built from TRBV5-1 and TRBJ2-2, with 8 bases identical to TRBD2. CDR1 is SGHRS and CDR2 is YFSETQ in the germline V gene. This CDR3 is 15 amino acids long. With 1 base clipped from V and 5 bases from J, the junction kept 4 bases outside the gene matches. CDR3 sequence reads: CASSLPLADTGELFF. CDR3 DNA sequence: TGCGCCAGCAGCTTGCCACTAGCGGATACCGGGGAGCTGTTTTTT.

This clonotype was seen more than once but under ten times. The CDR3 protein is CASSYGNYGYTF. The CDR3 DNA reads TGTGCCAGCAGTTATGGTAACTATGGCTACACCTTC. This chain uses TRBV6-2 or TRBV6-3 with TRBJ1-2; no clear D gene. CDR1 and CDR2 (germline): MNHEY, SVGEGT. V was clipped by 3 bases and J by 1 base, with 3 bases between them. The length of the CDR3 is 12 residues.

The genes are TRBV6-1 and TRBJ2-5, with 10 bases that match TRBD2. Germline values: CDR1 MNHNS, CDR2 SASEGT. Trimming cost V 5 bases and J 2 bases; bases outside gene matches: 11. The CDR3 runs to 17 residues. The CDR3 region is CASSPGLALSKQETQYF. The CDR3 nucleotides are TGTGCCAGCAGTCCGGGACTAGCGTTGAGTAAACAAGAGACCCAGTACTTC.

The chain is built from TRBV6-2 or TRBV6-3 and TRBJ2-1; 9 bases are shared with TRBD1. V lost 2 bases and J lost 5; bases outside the gene matches: 19. Per the germline V gene, CDR1 is MNHEY and CDR2 is SVGEGT. The CDR3 has 20 residues. The DNA for the CDR3 is TGTGCCAGCAGTTACCGGGGACAGGGTCTGGCGGGAGCGACTAACAATGAGCAGTTCTTC. Protein sequence: CASSYRGQGLAGATNNEQFF.

V and J are TRBV4-2 and TRBJ2-1; 7 positions agree with TRBD1. This CDR3 has 15 amino acids. The ends lost 5 bases at V and 6 bases at J; junction bases unmatched: 10. CDR1 and CDR2 from the germline V gene are LGHNA and YNFKEQ. The CDR3 DNA sequence: TGTGCCAGCAGCTACGTGGGACAGCTACCCAATGAGCAGTTCTTC. This gives the protein CASSYVGQLPNEQFF.

This clonotype was recorded a few times. V is TRBV25-1 and J is TRBJ2-5; a weak D match, TRBD1 (6 bases). Germline CDR1 MGHDK, CDR2 SYGVNS. The V end was cut by 4 bases, the J end by 1 base, with 16 bases between. The CDR3 totals 16 residues. CDR3 protein: CASSAYLRTVQETQYF. In nucleotides, the CDR3 is TGTGCCAGCAGTGCTTATCTCAGGACAGTCCAAGAGACCCAGTACTTC. Full variable domain (remainder filled in from reference TRBV25-1 and TRBJ2-5): EADIYQTPRYLVIGTGKKITLECSQTMGHDKMYWYQQDPGMELHLIHYSYGVNSTEKGDLSSESTVSRIRTEHFPLTLESARPSHTSQYLCASSAYLRTVQETQYFGPGTRLLVL.

The sample holds a few counts of this clonotype. V usage is TRBV7-9 and J usage is TRBJ2-5; tentatively, D is TRBD1 (5 bases). With 5 bases removed from V and 2 bases from J, the gap between germline ends came to 15 bases. Germline V gene lookup returns CDR1 SEHNR and CDR2 FQNEAQ (reference sequence). This CDR3 contains 15 residues. The CDR3 loop reads CASSKGISAQETQYF. The CDR3 nucleotides read TGTGCCAGCAGCAAGGGGATTTCAGCACAAGAGACCCAGTACTTC. The full variable domain, with the rest looked up from reference TRBV7-9 and TRBJ2-5, is DTGVSQNPRHKITKRGQNVTFRCDPISEHNRLYWYRQTLGQGPEFLTYFQNEAQLEKSRLLSDRFSAERPKGSFSTLEIQRTEQGDSAMYLCASSKGISAQETQYFGPGTRLLVL.

This clonotype was counted only a few times. The gene calls are TRBV12-3 or TRBV12-4 and TRBJ2-6; D may correspond to TRBD1 or TRBD2 (5 bases each). The CDR3 covers 15 residues. V lost 4 bases and J 0 bases, leaving 7 bases between the germline ends. CDR3 in amino acids: CASSSGSSGANVLTF. CDR3 nucleotides: TGTGCCAGCAGTTCAGGGAGCTCTGGGGCCAACGTCCTGACTTTC.